This T cell receptor beta chain was identified in a study of cytomegalovirus exposure and HLA in healthy donors. Study-level information: Out of about 190 million T cells, an earlier analysis found around 110 million unique TCR beta sequences in total. Study-level results: Most TCRs appeared rarely, but some public TCRs recurred in many donors. The study recorded around 160 TCR beta chains that were cytomegalovirus-associated.

This clone has just a few counts. Its specificity is not known. The J segment lost 2 bases and the V segment lost 4 bases, leaving 1 base of the junction unmatched. Per germline, CDR1 GTSNPN and CDR2 SVGIG (reference sequence). The CDR3 extends over 12 amino acids. PCR was performed using 60 Vbeta and 13 Jbeta primers. Data came from immunoSEQ multiplex PCR; TCRdb stores just in-frame clones and leaves some out. The data contain roughly 150,000 clones, nearly 10% of them singletons. This TCR came from a man aged 45-65 years in good health and CMV-seronegative. The gene calls are TRBV30 and TRBJ2-7; 8 bases map to TRBD1. Sequencing was carried out using PBMCs. CDR3 coding DNA: TGTGCCTGGAACAGGGGGACCTACGAGCAGTACTTC. Protein sequence: CAWNRGTYEQYF.